This entry concerns a single T cell receptor beta chain. Its matching antigen is unknown. Clones were read by immunoSEQ multiplex PCR, and TCRdb kept only the in-frame ones, dropping some. Altogether about 1,600 clones are present, about 88% being singletons, with the ten largest covering just under 15%. The sample originates from a study of STAT3 mutations in large granular lymphocyte leukemia. Study-wide context: Approximately 40% of treated T-LGLL patients showed hematologic response to immunosuppression.

Findings and caveats of the study: Differing intervals and regimens complicate linking therapy response to clone burden. In some patients, a small highly pathogenic clone possibly went undetected. After therapy, about 35% of the 18 patients switched clonotypes, all new clones STAT3 wild type. In T-cell large granular lymphocyte leukemia, about half of patients showed multiple immunodominant subclonotypes.

Specimen: peripheral blood mononuclear cells. The sequence was obtained from a woman in her forties with T-cell large granular lymphocyte leukemia. Some clones in this sample may be carry-over from other donors' samples.

The CDR3 loop reads CASSQKGGSTEAFF. CDR3 coding DNA: TGTGCCAGCAGCCAAAAGGGAGGGAGCACTGAAGCTTTCTTT. The V and J genes are TRBV7-9 and TRBJ1-1; unclear D gene. V was shortened by 5 bases and J by 4 bases, with 14 bases between the two germline ends. Germline V gives CDR1 SEHNR, CDR2 FQNEAQ (reference sequence). CDR3 length: 14 amino acids.